These T cell receptor beta chains were read from a single sample in a study of coeliac disease. TCRdb's copy holds only in-frame clones and misses some; the assay was immunoSEQ multiplex PCR. Found here are 2,800 or so clones, under 65% of them singletons; the top ten hold about 9.4%. The sequenced material came from intraepithelial lymphocytes from the gut. The receptors derive from a man aged 45-65 years with active celiac disease. Each CDR3 is given with its conserved first and last residue. A D gene is named only where the DNA matches it firmly. Not all rows give a size; the values are once, few, many and, for expanded clones, a class.

>.|.|TRBV6-1|TRBJ2-7
TGTGCCAGCAGCCCAAGGGGGGCAGGGGGTAACGAGCAGTACTTC
CASSPRGAGGNEQYF
>.|TRBD1|TRBV4-2|TRBJ2-7
TGTGCCAGCAGCCAGGGGACAGGGTTCTACGAGCAGTACTTC
CASSQGTGFYEQYF
>.|TRBD1|TRBV4-3|TRBJ1-2
TGCGCCAGCAGCCGGACAGGGTACGGCTACACCTTC
CASSRTGYGYTF
>.|TRBD2|TRBV7-7|TRBJ2-1
TGTGCCAGCAGCCTAGGCGGGAGCCACAATGAGCAGTTCTTC
CASSLGGSHNEQFF
>few|.|TRBV27|TRBJ2-7
TGTGCCAGCAGTTTCCGAGGGCTCACCTACGAGCAGTACTTC
CASSFRGLTYEQYF
>.|.|TRBV4-1|TRBJ1-4
TGCGCCAGCAGCCAAGTTTCCGCGGATGAAAAACTGTTTTTT
CASSQVSADEKLFF
>.|TRBD1|TRBV4-1|TRBJ1-2
TGCGCCAGCAGCCAAGACAGGGGGCGCCTACCCTATGGCTACACCTTC
CASSQDRGRLPYGYTF
>.|TRBD1|TRBV7-2|TRBJ1-4
TGTGCCAGCAGCTGGGGGACAGGTGGTAATGAAAAACTGTTTTTT
CASSWGTGGNEKLFF
>.|TRBD1|TRBV27|TRBJ1-1
TGTGCCAGCAGTTTAAAAGGGGGACAGGGGGCGAGAGTCACTGAAGCTTTCTTT
CASSLKGGQGARVTEAFF
>few|.|TRBV27|TRBJ2-5
TGTGCCAGCAGTTCAACTCGGGGTGCGGAGACCCAGTACTTC
CASSSTRGAETQYF
>.|TRBD2|TRBV2|TRBJ2-2
TGTGCCGCGAACCGGGACTACGCCCCCGCCGGGGAGCTGTTTTTT
CAANRDYAPAGELFF
>once|TRBD2|TRBV4-3|TRBJ2-5
TGCGCCAGCAGCCAAGGCCCTTTCACCGGACTAGCGGTTCAAGAGACCCAGTACTTC
CASSQGPFTGLAVQETQYF
>once|.|TRBV2|TRBJ2-3
TGTGCCGGAGGGGGCGCAGATACGCAGTATTTT
CAGGGADTQYF
>large|.|TRBV11-2|TRBJ1-1
TGTGCCAGCATCCCTCCCGGCGGTCCTGAAGCTTTCTTT
CASIPPGGPEAFF
>.|TRBD2|TRBV2|TRBJ2-3
TGTGCCAGCAGTGACTCTAGCGGGAGGGATACGCAGTATTTT
CASSDSSGRDTQYF
>.|.|TRBV29-1|TRBJ2-5
TGCAGCGTCCGGGGAGAGGGAATGAGGGAGACCCAGTACTTC
CSVRGEGMRETQYF
>few|.|TRBV9|TRBJ2-7
TGTGCCAGCAGCGGCGAGTCCTACGAGCAGTACTTC
CASSGESYEQYF
>.|TRBD1|TRBV2|TRBJ2-5
TGTGCCAGCAGTGTCCGGACAGGGGGCAGAGTAGAGACCCAGTACTTC
CASSVRTGGRVETQYF
>.|.|TRBV14|TRBJ1-6
TGTGCCAGCAGCCAAGATCGAAGGGGAAGTCCCCTCCACTTT
CASSQDRRGSPLHF
>large|TRBD1|TRBV5-4|TRBJ2-2
TGTGCCAGCAGCTTGCCTGACAGGGACCCCGGGGAGCTGTTTTTT
CASSLPDRDPGELFF
>large|.|TRBV9|TRBJ2-5
TGTGCCAGCACAGGGAGGTACCAAGAGACCCAGTACTTC
CASTGRYQETQYF
>.|.|TRBV15|TRBJ1-2
TGTGCCACCAGCAGAGAGAGAGGAGACAGAGCCCAGGAAGGCTACACCTTC
CATSRERGDRAQEGYTF
>few|.|TRBV4-1|TRBJ2-2
TGCGCCAGCAGCCAACAACAAAGATCGAACACCGGGGAGCTGTTTTTT
CASSQQQRSNTGELFF
>.|TRBD1|TRBV10-3|TRBJ2-5
TGTGCCATCAGTGGACCGGACAGGGACGGAAAGACCCAGTACTTC
CAISGPDRDGKTQYF
>.|.|TRBV27|TRBJ2-1
TGTGCCAGCAGTTTACCCACTTACAATGAGCAGTTCTTC
CASSLPTYNEQFF
>.|TRBD1|TRBV7-2|TRBJ1-4
TGTGCCAGCAGCTCCTCGGACAGGGGGCTTGAAAAACTGTTTTTT
CASSSSDRGLEKLFF
>.|TRBD2|TRBV4-2|TRBJ2-1
TGTGCCAGCAGCCAAGATAAGAAGTATAGCGGGCAGATAAATGAGCAGTTCTTC
CASSQDKKYSGQINEQFF
>.|TRBD1|TRBV2|TRBJ2-1
TGTGCCAGCAGTGGGACAGGGGAACATGAGCAGTTCTTC
CASSGTGEHEQFF
>few|TRBD1|TRBV6-5|TRBJ1-2
TGTGCCAGCAGGGGACAGGGTTGGTATGGCTACACCTTC
CASRGQGWYGYTF
>.|.|TRBV2|TRBJ2-7
TGTGCCAGTTTTTACGGACAGAGAACCGACTCCTACGAGCAGTACTTC
CASFYGQRTDSYEQYF
>.|TRBD1|TRBV30|TRBJ1-1
TGTGCCTGGTCCTCAGGGGGAGGAAACACTGAAGCTTTCTTT
CAWSSGGGNTEAFF